This is a list of T cell receptor beta chains from one sample in a study of beta chain features in type 1 diabetes. Method: immunoSEQ multiplex PCR; TCRdb's copy keeps in-frame clones and lacks some. The sample has 600,000 or so clones, roughly 12% seen once; the top ten hold 0.095% to 0.15%. The sample taken for sequencing was naive CD4+ T cells from blood. The origin of the receptors is a man aged 25 to 45 with type 1 diabetes. Each CDR3 is given with its conserved first and last residue. Each record gives: V gene, D gene, clone size, J gene, CDR3 DNA, CDR3 protein. D genes are given only for firm matches. A clone size is listed for some rows: how often the clone was seen (once, few, many), or a class if it is expanded.

V: TRBV7-6; D: TRBD1; size: -; J: TRBJ1-1; DNA: TGTGCCAGCAGCAACGGACAGGGCAACACTGAAGCTTTCTTT; CDR3: CASSNGQGNTEAFF
V: TRBV6-5; D: -; size: -; J: TRBJ2-7; DNA: TGTGCCAGCAGTTACGTCGGGGAACTCTACGAGCAGTACTTC; CDR3: CASSYVGELYEQYF
V: TRBV4-3; D: -; size: once; J: TRBJ1-5; DNA: TGCGCCAGCAGCCAAGATTCGGCAGGCAATCAGCCCCAGCATTTT; CDR3: CASSQDSAGNQPQHF
V: TRBV4-3; D: TRBD1; size: -; J: TRBJ1-1; DNA: TGCGCCAGCAGCCTTAATCCAGGGGGCGGGACTGAAGCTTTCTTT; CDR3: CASSLNPGGGTEAFF
V: TRBV7-2; D: -; size: few; J: TRBJ1-1; DNA: TGTGCCAGCAGCTTAGCTAGGGAAACTGAAGCTTTCTTT; CDR3: CASSLARETEAFF
V: TRBV7-6; D: TRBD1; size: -; J: TRBJ1-5; DNA: TGTGCCAGCAGCCCCCGGGACAGTTCCTCTCCGTGGGGCAATCAGCCCCAGCATTTT; CDR3: CASSPRDSSSPWGNQPQHF
V: TRBV27; D: -; size: few; J: TRBJ2-7; DNA: TGTGCCAGGGGCCCACTCGAGCAGTACTTC; CDR3: CARGPLEQYF
V: TRBV10-3; D: -; size: -; J: TRBJ2-6; DNA: TGTGCCAGCAATTACAGGGCTGGGGCCAACGTCCTGACTTTC; CDR3: CASNYRAGANVLTF
V: TRBV7-2; D: TRBD1; size: few; J: TRBJ2-6; DNA: TGTGCCAGCAGCTCGGGACAGTCCTCTGGGGCCAACGTCCTGACTTTC; CDR3: CASSSGQSSGANVLTF
V: TRBV9; D: -; size: once; J: TRBJ1-3; DNA: TGTGCCAGCAGCGTAGCTACTGGTCCCTCTGGAAACACCATATATTTT; CDR3: CASSVATGPSGNTIYF
V: TRBV7-2; D: -; size: -; J: TRBJ1-4; DNA: TGTGCCAGCAGCTTGGGACGGGGAAAACTGTTTTTT; CDR3: CASSLGRGKLFF
V: TRBV5-4; D: TRBD1; size: -; J: TRBJ2-1; DNA: TGTGCCAGCAGCTTCCGACAGGGCAACTACAATGAGCAGTTCTTC; CDR3: CASSFRQGNYNEQFF
V: TRBV5-1; D: -; size: few; J: TRBJ2-5; DNA: TGCGCCAGCAGCGGCCCGCCCGGGGGCTCAGAGACCCAGTACTTC; CDR3: CASSGPPGGSETQYF
V: TRBV25-1; D: -; size: few; J: TRBJ2-7; DNA: TGTGCCAGCAGTGAATCACAGTCTTCCTACGAGCAGTACTTC; CDR3: CASSESQSSYEQYF